Listed below are T cell receptor beta chains from one sample, sequenced in a study of CD8 T cells in ankylosing spondylitis. TCRdb re-derived calls from the 5' RACE reads in MiXCR, one entry per CDR3 protein. There are 200,000 to 250,000 distinct CDR3 sequences in the sample; about 10% occur only once, and roughly 6.8% lies in the top ten. The specimen sequenced was blood, either unsorted or a sorted T cell fraction (not recorded which). The receptors were sampled from a male donor with ankylosing spondylitis or in good health (not recorded which). Each CDR3 is given with its conserved first and last residue. The order of the fields is D gene, J gene, clone size, V gene, CDR3 DNA, CDR3 protein. D genes are given only for firm matches. A clone size is listed for some rows: how often the clone was seen (once, few, many), or a class if it is expanded.

>NA|TRBJ2-2|many|TRBV4-2
TGTGCCAGCAGCCAAGAGGGGGGTCTAGGGGAGCTGTTTTTT
CASSQEGGLGELFF
>NA|TRBJ2-2|many|TRBV12-3/TRBV12-4
TGTGCCAGCAGTCTAGTTCAGGGGCTCACCGGGGAGCTGTTTTTT
CASSLVQGLTGELFF
>NA|TRBJ1-1|many|TRBV10-3
TGTGCCATCAGTGAGTCCCCGGGTCGGGTAGAGACTGAAGCTTTCTTT
CAISESPGRVETEAFF
>TRBD2|TRBJ2-3|many|TRBV12-3/TRBV12-4
TGTGCCAGCAGCCGTAGCGGGAGAGGCACAGATACGCAGTATTTT
CASSRSGRGTDTQYF
>NA|TRBJ1-2|NA|TRBV15
TGTGCCACCAGCAGAGAGGTGGGAATCGCTGATGGCTACACCTTC
CATSREVGIADGYTF
>TRBD1|TRBJ1-6|NA|TRBV20-1
TGCAGTGCTAGAGATCCGGGACAGGGTTTGGATAATTCACCCCTCCACTTT
CSARDPGQGLDNSPLHF
>NA|TRBJ2-7|few|TRBV7-9
TGTGCCAGCAGACTTTCCGGCAGTGAGCAGTACTTC
CASRLSGSEQYF
>TRBD2|TRBJ2-2|few|TRBV5-7
TGTGCCAGCAGCTTGAGCGGGGGGAACACCGGGGAGCTGTTTTTT
CASSLSGGNTGELFF
>NA|TRBJ2-1|NA|TRBV7-9
TGTGCCAGCAGCTCTTTCAGCAATGAGCAGTTCTTC
CASSSFSNEQFF
>TRBD1|TRBJ1-1|many|TRBV7-8
TGTGCCAGCAGCTGGAACCAGGGGGCTGAAGCTTTCTTT
CASSWNQGAEAFF
>TRBD2|TRBJ2-7|few|TRBV6-2/TRBV6-3
TGTGCCAGCAGTAGACCGGGACTAGACTACGAGCAGTACTTC
CASSRPGLDYEQYF
>NA|TRBJ2-3|few|TRBV6-1
TGTGCCACCAGGGGGGGGGCTCCAGATACGCAGTATTTT
CATRGGAPDTQYF
>NA|TRBJ1-1|many|TRBV20-1
TGCAGTGCTAGAGAGGTGGGGCTTGACACTGAAGCTTTCTTT
CSAREVGLDTEAFF
>NA|TRBJ2-2|many|TRBV20-1
TGCAGTGCTAGAGAGGCTAGTCACGGGGAGCTGTTTTTT
CSAREASHGELFF
>NA|TRBJ2-2|many|TRBV6-4
TGTGCCAGCAGTGAAACTGAGACCGGGGAGCTGTTTTTT
CASSETETGELFF
>NA|TRBJ1-5|many|TRBV4-2
TGTGCCAGCAGCCATCCAAATCAGCCCCAGCATTTT
CASSHPNQPQHF
>NA|TRBJ2-3|many|TRBV12-3/TRBV12-4
TGTGCCAGCAGTTTACCCGATCGCCCAGATACGCAGTATTTT
CASSLPDRPDTQYF
>NA|TRBJ2-2|many|TRBV11-2
TGTGCCAGCAGCTTGTGGACTAACACCGGGGAGCTGTTTTTT
CASSLWTNTGELFF
>NA|TRBJ2-7|many|TRBV21-1
TGTGCCAGCAGCAAAAACGCCTTGGAGGGGAAGAGCTCCTACGAGCAGTACTTC
CASSKNALEGKSSYEQYF
>TRBD1|TRBJ1-6|many|TRBV10-3
TGTGCCATCACCAAGGGACAGAATAATTCACCCCTCCACTTT
CAITKGQNNSPLHF
>NA|TRBJ2-3|NA|TRBV4-1
TGCGCCAGCAGCCAATCTTTAGATACGCAGTATTTT
CASSQSLDTQYF
>TRBD2|TRBJ2-1|NA|TRBV10-3
TGTGCCATCAGCGGGACTAGCGTGGGAGTTGAGCAGTTCTTC
CAISGTSVGVEQFF
>NA|TRBJ2-7|few|TRBV5-4
TGTGCCAGGGGCCTTGGGGGCGAGCAGTACTTC
CARGLGGEQYF
>TRBD2|TRBJ2-1|many|TRBV4-1
TGCGCCAGCAGCCGAGGCTCTAGCGGGGGTTCCTACAATGAGCAGTTCTTC
CASSRGSSGGSYNEQFF
>NA|TRBJ2-5|many|TRBV5-1
TGCGCCAGCAGCGTAAAAGAGACCCAGTACTTC
CASSVKETQYF
>TRBD1|TRBJ2-1|many|TRBV12-3/TRBV12-4
TGTGCCAGCACCACCCCTGGACAGGGGGGGAGGAATGAGCAGTTCTTC
CASTTPGQGGRNEQFF
>NA|TRBJ1-1|many|TRBV12-3/TRBV12-4
TGTGCCAGCAGTTCCCGACTGACAGGAGCCGAAGCTTTCTTT
CASSSRLTGAEAFF
>NA|TRBJ2-3|few|TRBV9
TGTGCCAGCAGCGATGGGTTCCAGGATACGCAGTATTTT
CASSDGFQDTQYF
>NA|TRBJ2-5|NA|TRBV20-1
TGCAGTGTACTAGCCCGCGCGGAGACCCAGTACTTC
CSVLARAETQYF
>TRBD1|TRBJ2-5|many|TRBV15
TGTGCCACCAGCGGGGGACAGGCGGCAGAGACCCAGTACTTC
CATSGGQAAETQYF
>NA|TRBJ2-5|NA|TRBV7-8
TGTGCCAGCAGCTCGTCTTGGGGGACCCAGTACTTC
CASSSSWGTQYF
>TRBD1|TRBJ2-7|many|TRBV20-1
TGCAGTGGGAAGGGGGCAGTTTTGGACGAGCAGTACTTC
CSGKGAVLDEQYF
>TRBD1|TRBJ2-3|many|TRBV5-1
TGCGCCAGCAGAACAGGGGCGAGCACAGATACGCAGTATTTT
CASRTGASTDTQYF
>NA|TRBJ2-3|few|TRBV5-1
TGCGCCAGCAGCTTGGATTTAGCGGCCACAGATACGCAGTATTTT
CASSLDLAATDTQYF
>NA|TRBJ1-1|many|TRBV10-3
TGTGCCATCAGTGAGTCATGGGATCGAGCTGAAGCTTTCTTT
CAISESWDRAEAFF
>NA|TRBJ2-2|few|TRBV11-2
TGTGCCAGCAGCTTAGCGGCCATTACCGGGGAGCTGTTTTTT
CASSLAAITGELFF
>TRBD2|TRBJ2-1|few|TRBV2
TGTGCCAGCAGCCCATGGACTAGCGGGAGTCGTAATGAGCAGTTCTTC
CASSPWTSGSRNEQFF